Listed below are T cell receptor beta chains from one sample, sequenced in a study of control samples from healthy donors and cancer patients. Data came from immunoSEQ multiplex PCR; TCRdb stores just in-frame clones and leaves some out. The table records about 190,000 clones, about 93% of them present only once. Sequenced material: blood. The receptors shown here come from a man aged 18 to 35 in good health. Both conserved end residues are part of each CDR3. The order of the fields is V gene, clone size, J gene, D gene, CDR3 DNA, CDR3 protein. A D gene is named only where the DNA matches it firmly. The size field is filled for only some rows; it gives once, few, many or a size class.

TRBV3-1/TRBV3-2	-	TRBJ1-1	-	TGTGCCAGCAGCCACATGGACAGTGAAGCTTTCTTT	CASSHMDSEAFF
TRBV18	-	TRBJ2-5	-	TGTGCCAGCTCACCGGCGGAAGAGACCCAGTACTTC	CASSPAEETQYF
TRBV7-9	-	TRBJ1-2	TRBD1	TGTGCCAGCAGCAGGGACAGGGGGGGCTATGGCTACACCTTC	CASSRDRGGYGYTF
TRBV6-5	-	TRBJ1-1	-	TGTGCCAGCAGTTCGAGGAGGAGGGACACTGAAGCTTTCTTT	CASSSRRRDTEAFF
TRBV10-3	-	TRBJ1-1	-	TGTGCCATCAGTGAGTTGGGGGTAGGAGCTTTCTTT	CAISELGVGAFF
TRBV4-1	-	TRBJ1-2	-	TGCGCCAGCAGCCAAGATCTTAGTCAGGGGATTAACTATGGCTACACCTTC	CASSQDLSQGINYGYTF
TRBV19	-	TRBJ1-1	-	TGTGCCAGTAGTAGAACGGGGCGGAACACTGAAGCTTTCTTT	CASSRTGRNTEAFF
TRBV18	-	TRBJ2-1	-	TGTGCCAGCTCACCAAAGACTAGCTCCTACAATGAGCAGTTCTTC	CASSPKTSSYNEQFF
TRBV3-1/TRBV3-2	-	TRBJ1-3	-	TGTGCCAGTACCCTCTCCCGGGGAAACACCATATATTTT	CASTLSRGNTIYF
TRBV5-1	-	TRBJ2-1	-	TGCGCCAGCAGCCCGGCCAGGGATGAGCAGTTCTTC	CASSPARDEQFF
TRBV27	-	TRBJ1-2	-	TGTGCCAGCAGTTTACGGAGGGGCTATGGCTACACCTTC	CASSLRRGYGYTF
TRBV5-1	once	TRBJ1-1	TRBD1	TGCGCCAGCAGCTTCCCCGGGACAGGGGTCACTGAAGCTTTCTTT	CASSFPGTGVTEAFF
TRBV4-1	-	TRBJ2-2	TRBD1	TGCGCCAGCAGCCAAGCCCCTACCGGGACAGTTTTTACCGGGGAGCTGTTTTTT	CASSQAPTGTVFTGELFF
TRBV4-1	few	TRBJ1-3	-	TGCGCCAGCAGCCAAGACGGACCTTTCTCTGGAAACACCATATATTTT	CASSQDGPFSGNTIYF
TRBV27	-	TRBJ2-3	TRBD1	TGTGCCAGCAGTTGGGGACAGGGCGATACGCAGTATTTT	CASSWGQGDTQYF
TRBV4-1	-	TRBJ1-6	-	TGCGCCAGCAGTCCTCGGTATGATTCAGGGACTATTACGAATTCACCCCTCCACTTT	CASSPRYDSGTITNSPLHF
TRBV27	-	TRBJ2-7	-	TGTGCCAGCAGAAAAACAGGGAGGTACGAGCAGTACTTC	CASRKTGRYEQYF
TRBV2	-	TRBJ1-4	TRBD1	TGTGCCAGCATGCGACAGGGGGGGGGCGAAAAACTGTTTTTT	CASMRQGGGEKLFF
TRBV18	-	TRBJ2-6	TRBD1	TGTGCCAGCTCACCAAACAGGGGGCAAAAGAGCTCTGGGGCCAACGTCCTGACTTTC	CASSPNRGQKSSGANVLTF
TRBV10-2	once	TRBJ2-7	-	TGCGCCAGCAGTGAGTTCGACAGGAGCTCCTACGAGCAGTACTTC	CASSEFDRSSYEQYF
TRBV9	-	TRBJ2-7	-	TGTGCCAGCAGCGTAGCGGCATCGGGGTCCTACGAGCAGTACTTC	CASSVAASGSYEQYF
TRBV6-5	-	TRBJ1-3	-	TGTGCCGCAGGCGATATATTTCGCACCATATATTTT	CAAGDIFRTIYF
TRBV11-3	-	TRBJ2-3	TRBD2	TGTGCCAGCAGCGCGGGGGGCACAGCTACAGATACGCAGTATTTT	CASSAGGTATDTQYF
TRBV20-1	-	TRBJ1-2	-	TGCAGTGTTCACGGTCTTAGGGGCTACACCTTC	CSVHGLRGYTF
TRBV6-6	-	TRBJ1-2	-	TGTGCCAGCAGTTTACGGCAGGGCTATGGCTACACCTTC	CASSLRQGYGYTF